This entry is about one TCR beta chain. Its antigen remains unidentified. These data come from a study of cytomegalovirus exposure and HLA in healthy donors. Trimming shortened V by 3 bases and J by 6 bases, and 27 bases separated the two germline ends. Germline V CDR1 and CDR2: ENHRY, SYGVKD. There are 18 residues in the CDR3. General study findings and limits: Later analysis indicated greater clonal expansion among HLA-associated TCR beta chains than among equally common other chains.

With 60 Vbeta and 13 Jbeta primers, the PCR was carried out. Sequencing used immunoSEQ multiplex PCR; TCRdb keeps in-frame clones, though not all of them. The sample contains 250,000 to 300,000 clones, about 90% of which appear only once. The sample was PBMCs. The chain combines TRBV10-3 with TRBJ2-7; D is possibly TRBD2 (6 bases). The TCR sequence derives from a girl aged 2 to 10 in good health and CMV-seronegative. The CDR3 spells CAISDPIRAGTGLAEQYF. CDR3 DNA sequence: TGTGCCATCAGTGACCCGATCCGGGCGGGAACTGGACTGGCCGAGCAGTACTTC.